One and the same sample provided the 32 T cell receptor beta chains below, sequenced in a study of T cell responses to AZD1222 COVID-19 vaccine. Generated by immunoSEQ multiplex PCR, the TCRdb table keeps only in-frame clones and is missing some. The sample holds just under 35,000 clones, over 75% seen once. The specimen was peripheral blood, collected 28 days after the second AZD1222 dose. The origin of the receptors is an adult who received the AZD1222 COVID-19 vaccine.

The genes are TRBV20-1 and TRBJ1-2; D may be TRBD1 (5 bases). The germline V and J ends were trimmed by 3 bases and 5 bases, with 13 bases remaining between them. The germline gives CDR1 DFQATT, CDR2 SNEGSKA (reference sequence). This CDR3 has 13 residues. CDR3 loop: CSASEPGKYGYTF. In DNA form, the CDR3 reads TGCAGTGCTAGTGAACCAGGGAAGTATGGCTACACCTTC.

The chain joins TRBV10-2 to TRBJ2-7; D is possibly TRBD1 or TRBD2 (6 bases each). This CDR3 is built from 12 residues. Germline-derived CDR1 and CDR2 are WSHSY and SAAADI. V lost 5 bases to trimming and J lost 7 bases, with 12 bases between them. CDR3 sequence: CASSPGAVEQYF. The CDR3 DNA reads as TGCGCCAGCAGTCCGGGGGCTGTGGAGCAGTACTTC.

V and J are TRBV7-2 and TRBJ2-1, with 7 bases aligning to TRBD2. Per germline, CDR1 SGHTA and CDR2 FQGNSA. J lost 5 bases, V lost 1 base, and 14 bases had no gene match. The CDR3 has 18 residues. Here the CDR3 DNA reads TGTGCCAGCAGCTTAGGGGTATCGGGCGGGAGAGGAGACAATGAGCAGTTCTTC. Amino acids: CASSLGVSGGRGDNEQFF. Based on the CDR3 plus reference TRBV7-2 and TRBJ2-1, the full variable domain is GAGVSQSPSNKVTEKGKDVELRCDPISGHTALYWYRQSLGQGLEFLIYFQGNSAPDKSGLPSDRFSAERTGGSVSTLTIQRTQQEDSAVYLCASSLGVSGGRGDNEQFFGPGTRLTVL.

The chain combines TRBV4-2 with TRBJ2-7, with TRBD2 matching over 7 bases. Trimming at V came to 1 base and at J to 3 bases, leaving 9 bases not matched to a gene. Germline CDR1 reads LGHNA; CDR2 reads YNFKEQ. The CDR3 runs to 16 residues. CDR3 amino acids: CASSQVGAGEDYEQYF. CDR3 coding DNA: TGTGCCAGCAGCCAAGTCGGGGCGGGAGAGGACTACGAGCAGTACTTC.

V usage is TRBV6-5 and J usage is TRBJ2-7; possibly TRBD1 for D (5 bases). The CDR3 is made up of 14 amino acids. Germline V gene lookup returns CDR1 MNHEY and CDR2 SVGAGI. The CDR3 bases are TGTGTCGCAGGGCGGTCAGGAAACACCTACGAGCAGTACTTC. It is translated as CVAGRSGNTYEQYF.

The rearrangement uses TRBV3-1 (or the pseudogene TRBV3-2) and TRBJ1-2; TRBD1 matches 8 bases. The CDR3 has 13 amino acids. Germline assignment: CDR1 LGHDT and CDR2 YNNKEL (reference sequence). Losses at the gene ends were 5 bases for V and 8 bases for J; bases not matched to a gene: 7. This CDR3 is CASSGQGARGYTF. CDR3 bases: TGTGCCAGCAGCGGGCAGGGGGCAAGGGGCTACACCTTC.

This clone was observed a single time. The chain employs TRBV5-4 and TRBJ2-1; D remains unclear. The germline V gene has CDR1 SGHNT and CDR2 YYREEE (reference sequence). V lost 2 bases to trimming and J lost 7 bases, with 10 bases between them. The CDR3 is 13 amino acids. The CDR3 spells CASSLQSRNEQFF. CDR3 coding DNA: TGTGCCAGCAGCTTACAATCCCGGAATGAGCAGTTCTTC.

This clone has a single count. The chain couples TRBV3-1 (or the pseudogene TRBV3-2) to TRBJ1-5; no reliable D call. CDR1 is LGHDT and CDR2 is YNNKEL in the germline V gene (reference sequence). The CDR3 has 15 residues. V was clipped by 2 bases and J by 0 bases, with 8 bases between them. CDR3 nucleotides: TGTGCCAGCAGCCAACACGACGCTAGCAATCAGCCCCAGCATTTT. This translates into CASSQHDASNQPQHF.

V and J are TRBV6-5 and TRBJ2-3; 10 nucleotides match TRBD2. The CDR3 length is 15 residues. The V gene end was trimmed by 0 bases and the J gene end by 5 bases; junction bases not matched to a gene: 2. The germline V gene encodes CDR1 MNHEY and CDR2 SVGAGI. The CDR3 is CASSYSASGGDTQYF. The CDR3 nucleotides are TGTGCCAGCAGTTACTCGGCTAGCGGGGGAGATACGCAGTATTTT.

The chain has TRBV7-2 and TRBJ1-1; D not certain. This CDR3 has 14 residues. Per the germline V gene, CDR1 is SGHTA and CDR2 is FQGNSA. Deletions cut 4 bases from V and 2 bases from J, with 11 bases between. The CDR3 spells CASSYTSANTEAFF. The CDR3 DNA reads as TGTGCCAGCAGCTACACCTCAGCCAACACTGAAGCTTTCTTT.

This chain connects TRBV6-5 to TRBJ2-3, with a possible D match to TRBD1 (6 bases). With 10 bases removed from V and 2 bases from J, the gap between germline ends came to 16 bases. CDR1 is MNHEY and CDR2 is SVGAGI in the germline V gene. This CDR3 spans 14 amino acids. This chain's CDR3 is CATRQGRTTDTQYF. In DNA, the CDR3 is TGTGCCACCCGCCAGGGGCGGACCACAGATACGCAGTATTTT.

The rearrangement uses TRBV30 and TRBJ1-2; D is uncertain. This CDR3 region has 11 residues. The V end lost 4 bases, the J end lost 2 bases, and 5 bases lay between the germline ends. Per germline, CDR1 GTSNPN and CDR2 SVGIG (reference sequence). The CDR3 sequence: CAWTGNYGYTF. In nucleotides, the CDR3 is TGTGCCTGGACAGGCAACTATGGCTACACCTTC.

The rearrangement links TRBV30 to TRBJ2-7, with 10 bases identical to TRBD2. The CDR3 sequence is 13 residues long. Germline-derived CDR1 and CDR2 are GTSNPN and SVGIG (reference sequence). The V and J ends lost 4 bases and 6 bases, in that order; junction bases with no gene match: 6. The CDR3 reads CAWKLAGRGEQYF. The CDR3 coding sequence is TGTGCCTGGAAACTAGCGGGACGGGGCGAGCAGTACTTC.

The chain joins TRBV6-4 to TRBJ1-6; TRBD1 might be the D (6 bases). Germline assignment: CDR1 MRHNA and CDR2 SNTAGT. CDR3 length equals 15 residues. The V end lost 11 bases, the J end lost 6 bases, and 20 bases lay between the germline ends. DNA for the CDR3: TGTGCCGCCCGGACAGTGATTAAGTCTAATTCACCCCTCCACTTT. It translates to CAARTVIKSNSPLHF.

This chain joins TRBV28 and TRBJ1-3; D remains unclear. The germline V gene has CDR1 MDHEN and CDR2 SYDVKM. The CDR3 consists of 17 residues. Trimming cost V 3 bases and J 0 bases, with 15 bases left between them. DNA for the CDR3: TGTGCCAGCAGTTTTCCGTTACAGTCGTACTCTGGAAACACCATATATTTT. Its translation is CASSFPLQSYSGNTIYF.

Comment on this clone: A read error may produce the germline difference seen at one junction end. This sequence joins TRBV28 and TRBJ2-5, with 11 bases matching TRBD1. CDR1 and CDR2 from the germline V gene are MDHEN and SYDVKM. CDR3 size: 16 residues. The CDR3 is CASSLFGQGAQETQYF. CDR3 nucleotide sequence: TGTGCCAGCAGCTTATTTGGACAGGGGGCTCAAGAGACCCAGTACTTC.

In DNA, the CDR3 is TGTGCCAGCAGCCCCCTGACAGGGAGCAATCAGCCCCAGCATTTT. Its translation is CASSPLTGSNQPQHF. V and J are TRBV7-3 and TRBJ1-5; 7 bases line up with TRBD1. The germline gives CDR1 SGHTA, CDR2 FQGTGA. V shed 5 bases and J 1 base; nucleotides not matched to a gene: 5. The length of the CDR3 is 15 residues.

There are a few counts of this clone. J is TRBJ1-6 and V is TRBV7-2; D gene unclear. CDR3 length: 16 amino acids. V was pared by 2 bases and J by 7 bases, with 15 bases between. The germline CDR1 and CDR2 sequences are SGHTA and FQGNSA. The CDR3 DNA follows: TGTGCCAGCAGCTTAACCCCCCCGGGCACCAATTCACCCCTCCACTTT. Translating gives CASSLTPPGTNSPLHF.

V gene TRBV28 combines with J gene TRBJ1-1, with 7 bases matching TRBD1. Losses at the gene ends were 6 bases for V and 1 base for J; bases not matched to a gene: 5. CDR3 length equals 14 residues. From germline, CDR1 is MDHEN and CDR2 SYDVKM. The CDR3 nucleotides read TGTGCCAGCAGCCTGGGACAGCAGAACACTGAAGCTTTCTTT. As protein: CASSLGQQNTEAFF.

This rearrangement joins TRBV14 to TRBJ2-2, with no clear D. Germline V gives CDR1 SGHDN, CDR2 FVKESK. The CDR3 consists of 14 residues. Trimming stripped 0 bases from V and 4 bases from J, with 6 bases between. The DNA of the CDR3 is TGTGCCAGCAGCCAAGACTTTGGCACCGGGGAGCTGTTTTTT. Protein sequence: CASSQDFGTGELFF.

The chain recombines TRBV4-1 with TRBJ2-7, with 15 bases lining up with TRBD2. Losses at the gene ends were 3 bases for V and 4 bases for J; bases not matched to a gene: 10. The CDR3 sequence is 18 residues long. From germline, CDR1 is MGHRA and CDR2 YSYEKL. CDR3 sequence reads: CASSQGLAGGLGGYEQYF. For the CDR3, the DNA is TGCGCCAGCAGCCAGGGACTAGCGGGAGGCCTCGGGGGATACGAGCAGTACTTC.

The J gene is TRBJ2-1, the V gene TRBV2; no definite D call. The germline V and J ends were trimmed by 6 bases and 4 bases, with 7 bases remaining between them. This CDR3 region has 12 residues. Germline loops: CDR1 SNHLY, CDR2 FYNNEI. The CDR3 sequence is CASRRVYNEQFF. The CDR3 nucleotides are TGTGCCAGCAGACGGGTTTACAATGAGCAGTTCTTC.

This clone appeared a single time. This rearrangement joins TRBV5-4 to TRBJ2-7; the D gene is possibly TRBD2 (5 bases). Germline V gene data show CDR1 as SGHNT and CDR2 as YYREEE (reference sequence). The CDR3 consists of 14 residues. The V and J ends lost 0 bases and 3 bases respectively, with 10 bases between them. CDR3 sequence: CASSLALGIYEQYF. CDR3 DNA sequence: TGTGCCAGCAGCTTGGCCCTCGGGATCTACGAGCAGTACTTC.

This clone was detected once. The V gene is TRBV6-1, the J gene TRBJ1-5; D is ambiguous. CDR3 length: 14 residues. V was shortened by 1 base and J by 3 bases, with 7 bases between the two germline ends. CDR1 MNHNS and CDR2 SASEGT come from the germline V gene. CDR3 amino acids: CASSEVTDNQPQHF. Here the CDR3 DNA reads TGTGCCAGCAGTGAAGTTACAGACAATCAGCCCCAGCATTTT.

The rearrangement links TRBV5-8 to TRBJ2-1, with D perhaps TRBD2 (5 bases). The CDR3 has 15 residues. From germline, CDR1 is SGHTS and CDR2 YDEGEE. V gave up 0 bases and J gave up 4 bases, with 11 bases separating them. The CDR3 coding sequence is TGTGCCAGCAGCTTGGGGACGGGGATGTACAATGAGCAGTTCTTC. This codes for CASSLGTGMYNEQFF. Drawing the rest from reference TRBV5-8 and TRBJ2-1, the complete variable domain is EAGVTQSPTHLIKTRGQQATLRCSPISGHTSVYWYQQALGLGLQFLLWYDEGEERNRGNFPPRFSGRQFPNYSSELNVNALELEDSALYLCASSLGTGMYNEQFFGPGTRLTVL.

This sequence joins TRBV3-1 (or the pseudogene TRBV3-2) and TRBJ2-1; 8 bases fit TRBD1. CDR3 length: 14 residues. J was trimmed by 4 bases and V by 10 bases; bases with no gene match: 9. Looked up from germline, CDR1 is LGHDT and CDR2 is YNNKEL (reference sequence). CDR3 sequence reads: CATTRQGLYNEQFF. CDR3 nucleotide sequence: TGTGCCACCACTAGACAGGGGCTTTACAATGAGCAGTTCTTC.

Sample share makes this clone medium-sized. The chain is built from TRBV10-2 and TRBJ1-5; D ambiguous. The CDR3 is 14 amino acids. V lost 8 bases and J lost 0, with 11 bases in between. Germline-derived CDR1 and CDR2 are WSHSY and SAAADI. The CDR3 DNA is TGCGCCAGCTCGACTGGAGATAGCAATCAGCCCCAGCATTTT. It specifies CASSTGDSNQPQHF.

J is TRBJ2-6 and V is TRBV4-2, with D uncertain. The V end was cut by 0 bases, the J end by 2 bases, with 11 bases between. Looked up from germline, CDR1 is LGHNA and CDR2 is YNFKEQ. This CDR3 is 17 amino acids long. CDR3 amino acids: CASSQERWEPGANVLTF. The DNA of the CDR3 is TGTGCCAGCAGCCAAGAAAGGTGGGAACCTGGGGCCAACGTCCTGACTTTC.

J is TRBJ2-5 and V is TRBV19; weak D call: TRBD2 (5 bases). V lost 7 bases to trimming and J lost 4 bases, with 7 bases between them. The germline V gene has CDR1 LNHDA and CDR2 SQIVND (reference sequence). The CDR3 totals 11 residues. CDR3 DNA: TGTGCCAGTAAAGAGGGAGAGACCCAGTACTTC. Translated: CASKEGETQYF.

This CDR3 is CASSLVQGWETQYF. The CDR3, as DNA: TGTGCCAGCAGCTTAGTCCAGGGTTGGGAGACCCAGTACTTC. The V gene is TRBV7-2, the J gene TRBJ2-5; a possible D gene is TRBD1 (5 bases). Per the germline V gene, CDR1 is SGHTA and CDR2 is FQGNSA. V was shortened by 1 base and J by 5 bases, with 11 bases between the two germline ends. The length of the CDR3 is 14 residues.

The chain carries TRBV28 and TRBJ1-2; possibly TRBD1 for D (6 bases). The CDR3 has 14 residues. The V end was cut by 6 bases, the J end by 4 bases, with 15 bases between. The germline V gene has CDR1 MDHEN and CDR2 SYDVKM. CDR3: CASRGAGLVYGYTF. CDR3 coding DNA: TGTGCCAGCAGGGGGGCAGGGCTAGTCTATGGCTACACCTTC.

CDR3 loop: CASSSRASYGYTF. The CDR3 nucleotides read TGTGCCAGCAGCTCCCGGGCCTCCTATGGCTACACCTTC. The chain employs TRBV7-2 and TRBJ1-2; D unclear. The CDR3 has 13 amino acids. CDR1 is SGHTA and CDR2 is FQGNSA in the germline V gene. Trimming left V 4 bases short and J 4 bases short, with 10 bases between.